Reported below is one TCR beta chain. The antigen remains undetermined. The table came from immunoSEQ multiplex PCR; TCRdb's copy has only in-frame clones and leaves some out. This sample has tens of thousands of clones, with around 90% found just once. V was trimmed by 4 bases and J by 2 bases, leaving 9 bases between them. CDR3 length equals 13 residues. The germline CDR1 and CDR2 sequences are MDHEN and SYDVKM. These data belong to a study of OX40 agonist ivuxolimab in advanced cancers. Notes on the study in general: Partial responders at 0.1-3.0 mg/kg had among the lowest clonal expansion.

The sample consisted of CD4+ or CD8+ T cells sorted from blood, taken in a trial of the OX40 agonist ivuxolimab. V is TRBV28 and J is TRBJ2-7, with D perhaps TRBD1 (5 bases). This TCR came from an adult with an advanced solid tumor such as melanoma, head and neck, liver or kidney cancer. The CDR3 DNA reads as TGTGCCAGCAGTTCCGCGGACACCTACGAGCAGTACTTC. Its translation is CASSSADTYEQYF.